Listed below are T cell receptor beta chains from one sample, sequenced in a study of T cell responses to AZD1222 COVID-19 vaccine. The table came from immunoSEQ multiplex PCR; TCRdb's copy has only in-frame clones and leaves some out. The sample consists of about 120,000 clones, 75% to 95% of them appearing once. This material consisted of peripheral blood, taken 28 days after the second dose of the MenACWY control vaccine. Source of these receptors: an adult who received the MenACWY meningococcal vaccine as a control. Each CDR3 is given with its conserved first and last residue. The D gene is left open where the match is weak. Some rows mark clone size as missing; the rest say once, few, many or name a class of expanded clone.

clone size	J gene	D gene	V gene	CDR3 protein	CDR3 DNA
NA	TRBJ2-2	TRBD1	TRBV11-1	CASSQGARAGELFF	TGTGCCAGCAGCCAGGGGGCGCGAGCCGGGGAGCTGTTTTTT
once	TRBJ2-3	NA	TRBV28	CASGPGVPDTQYF	TGTGCCAGCGGCCCGGGGGTCCCAGATACGCAGTATTTT
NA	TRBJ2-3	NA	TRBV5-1	CASSLGDTDTQYF	TGCGCCAGCAGCTTGGGGGACACAGATACGCAGTATTTT
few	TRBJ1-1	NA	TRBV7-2	CASSLTGSGTEAFF	TGTGCCAGCAGCTTAACAGGGTCGGGCACTGAAGCTTTCTTT
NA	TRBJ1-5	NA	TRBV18	CASSPGPNQPQHF	TGTGCCAGCTCACCCGGACCGAATCAGCCCCAGCATTTT
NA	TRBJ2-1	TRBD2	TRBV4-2	CASSQGTSGSSYNEQFF	TGTGCCAGCAGCCAAGGGACTAGCGGAAGCTCCTACAATGAGCAGTTCTTC
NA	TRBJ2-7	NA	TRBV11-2	CASRLAQDLYEQYF	TGTGCCAGCAGACTCGCGCAGGACCTCTACGAGCAGTACTTC
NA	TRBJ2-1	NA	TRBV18	CASSPNLQQFF	TGTGCCAGCTCACCTAACCTCCAGCAGTTCTTC
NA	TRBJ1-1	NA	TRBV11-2	CASSVGVNTEAFF	TGTGCCAGCAGCGTGGGGGTGAACACTGAAGCTTTCTTT
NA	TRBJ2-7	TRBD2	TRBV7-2	CASSQGLAGGFSYEQYF	TGTGCCAGCAGCCAGGGACTAGCGGGAGGATTCTCCTACGAGCAGTACTTC
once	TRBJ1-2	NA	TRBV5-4	CASSSQGPYGYTF	TGTGCCAGCAGCTCACAGGGTCCCTATGGCTACACCTTC
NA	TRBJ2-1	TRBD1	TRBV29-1	CSARDRALAPWGVEQFF	TGCAGCGCCCGGGACAGGGCCTTAGCGCCTTGGGGTGTTGAGCAGTTCTTC
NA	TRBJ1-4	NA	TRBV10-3	CAISGEGGPTNEKLFF	TGTGCCATCAGTGGGGAAGGAGGGCCCACTAATGAAAAACTGTTTTTT
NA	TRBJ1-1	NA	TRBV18	CASSPPESRGRTEAFF	TGTGCCAGCTCACCACCTGAGTCGCGGGGCCGCACTGAAGCTTTCTTT
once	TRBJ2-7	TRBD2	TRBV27	CASRITSGATYEQYF	TGTGCCAGCAGGATCACTAGCGGGGCCACCTACGAGCAGTACTTC
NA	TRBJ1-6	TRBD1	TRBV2	CASSPGQASNSPLHF	TGTGCCAGCAGCCCCGGACAGGCTTCAAATTCACCCCTCCACTTT
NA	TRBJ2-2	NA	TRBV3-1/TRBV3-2	CASSQDWYGELFF	TGTGCCAGCAGCCAAGATTGGTACGGGGAGCTGTTTTTT
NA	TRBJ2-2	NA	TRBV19	CASSPQRWTGELFF	TGTGCCAGTAGTCCCCAGAGGTGGACCGGGGAGCTGTTTTTT
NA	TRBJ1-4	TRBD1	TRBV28	CASSFGRDRDF	TGTGCCAGCAGTTTCGGTCGGGACAGGGATTTT
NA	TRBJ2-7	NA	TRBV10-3	CAISESAEQYF	TGTGCCATCAGTGAGTCGGCCGAGCAGTACTTC
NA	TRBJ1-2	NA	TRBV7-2	CASSLQRGYGYTF	TGTGCCAGCAGCTTACAACGGGGTTATGGCTACACCTTC
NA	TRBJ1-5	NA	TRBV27	CASALGVHQPQHF	TGTGCCAGCGCGCTTGGGGTACATCAGCCCCAGCATTTT
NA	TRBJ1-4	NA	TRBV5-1	CASSLNEKLFF	TGCGCCAGCAGCCTGAATGAAAAACTGTTTTTT
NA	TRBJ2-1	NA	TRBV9	CASSVGGVRNEQFF	TGTGCCAGCAGCGTAGGAGGGGTTAGAAATGAGCAGTTCTTC
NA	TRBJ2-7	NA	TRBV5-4	CASSLVATNEQYF	TGTGCCAGCAGCTTGGTGGCAACTAACGAGCAGTACTTC
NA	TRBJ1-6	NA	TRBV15	CATSRGGDNSPLHF	TGTGCCACCAGCAGAGGGGGGGATAATTCACCCCTCCACTTT
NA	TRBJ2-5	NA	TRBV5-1	CASSPEGETQYF	TGCGCCAGCAGCCCGGAAGGGGAGACCCAGTACTTC
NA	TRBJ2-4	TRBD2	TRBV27	CASSPGLAGGLAKNIQYF	TGTGCCAGCAGTCCGGGACTAGCGGGAGGACTAGCCAAAAACATTCAGTACTTC
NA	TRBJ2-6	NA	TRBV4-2	CASSQVERRSGANVLTF	TGTGCCAGCAGCCAAGTCGAAAGGAGGTCTGGGGCCAACGTCCTGACTTTC
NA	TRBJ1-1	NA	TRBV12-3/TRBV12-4	CASTRNTEAFF	TGTGCCAGCACGAGGAACACTGAAGCTTTCTTT
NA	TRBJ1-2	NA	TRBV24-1	CATSGGPGGLYGYTF	TGTGCCACCAGTGGGGGGCCGGGCGGACTCTATGGCTACACCTTC
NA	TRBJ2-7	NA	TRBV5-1	CASPTFYEQYF	TGCGCCAGCCCCACTTTCTACGAGCAGTACTTC
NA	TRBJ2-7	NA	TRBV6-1	CASSERGRSYEQYF	TGTGCCAGCAGTGAACGGGGCAGATCCTACGAGCAGTACTTC
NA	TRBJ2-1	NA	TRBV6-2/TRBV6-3	CASSRDNYNEQFF	TGTGCCAGCAGTCGGGACAACTACAATGAGCAGTTCTTC
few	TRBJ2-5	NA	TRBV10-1	CASSGGSQETQYF	TGCGCCAGCAGTGGTGGGAGTCAAGAGACCCAGTACTTC
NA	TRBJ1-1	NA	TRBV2	CASPRGNTEAFF	TGTGCCAGCCCCAGGGGGAACACTGAAGCTTTCTTT
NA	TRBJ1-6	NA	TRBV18	CASSQVQGDSPLHF	TGTGCCAGCTCACAGGTTCAGGGTGATTCACCCCTCCACTTT
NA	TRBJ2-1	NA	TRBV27	CASPFRSGQFF	TGTGCCAGTCCATTCCGGAGCGGGCAGTTCTTC
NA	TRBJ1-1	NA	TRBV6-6	CAASGGSNTEAFF	TGTGCCGCCAGTGGGGGTTCGAACACTGAAGCTTTCTTT
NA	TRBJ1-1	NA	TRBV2	CASSRGEDTEAFF	TGTGCCAGCAGTCGAGGGGAAGACACTGAAGCTTTCTTT
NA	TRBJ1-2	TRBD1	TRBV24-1	CATSDGQGGYTF	TGTGCCACCAGCGATGGACAGGGGGGCTACACCTTC
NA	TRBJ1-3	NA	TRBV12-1	CASSPPRTVISGNTIYF	TGTGCCAGCAGCCCCCCGCGGACGGTAATCTCTGGAAACACCATATATTTT
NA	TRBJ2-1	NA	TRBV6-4	CASSDNPTSEQFF	TGTGCCAGCAGTGACAACCCCACTAGCGAGCAGTTCTTC
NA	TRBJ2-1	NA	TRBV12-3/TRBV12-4	CASSFLDLEQFF	TGTGCCAGCAGTTTCCTCGACCTTGAGCAGTTCTTC
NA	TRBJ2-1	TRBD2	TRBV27	CASSHRGEGLAGGPLYEQFF	TGTGCCAGCAGTCACAGGGGAGAGGGACTAGCGGGAGGGCCTCTATATGAGCAGTTCTTC
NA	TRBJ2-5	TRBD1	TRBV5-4	CASSLEEQGKETQYF	TGTGCCAGCAGCTTGGAGGAACAGGGGAAAGAGACCCAGTACTTC
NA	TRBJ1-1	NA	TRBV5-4	CASTPRAGTNTEAFF	TGTGCCAGCACCCCCCGGGCGGGGACGAACACTGAAGCTTTCTTT
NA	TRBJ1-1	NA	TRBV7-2	CASSLEGRWNTEAFF	TGTGCCAGCAGCTTAGAAGGCAGATGGAACACTGAAGCTTTCTTT
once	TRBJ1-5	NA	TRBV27	CASSRSPGQGNQPQHF	TGTGCCAGCAGTCGCTCCCCCGGGCAGGGCAATCAGCCCCAGCATTTT
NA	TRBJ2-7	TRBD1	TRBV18	CASSKSSGTGTTEQYF	TGTGCCAGCTCCAAAAGTTCCGGGACAGGGACTACCGAGCAGTACTTC
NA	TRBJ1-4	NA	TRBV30	CAWSKSTTVNEKLFF	TGTGCCTGGAGCAAATCAACGACGGTGAATGAAAAACTGTTTTTT
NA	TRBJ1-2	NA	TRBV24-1	CATSDPYSGDGYTF	TGTGCCACCAGTGACCCCTACTCAGGGGATGGCTACACCTTC
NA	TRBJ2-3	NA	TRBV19	CASSRTVSTDTQYF	TGTGCCAGTAGTAGGACAGTTAGCACAGATACGCAGTATTTT
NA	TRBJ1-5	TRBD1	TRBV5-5	CASSPDRGQPQHF	TGTGCCAGCAGCCCCGACAGGGGACAGCCCCAGCATTTT